Listed below are T cell receptor beta chains from one sample, sequenced in a study of blood T cell repertoires in COVID-19. The assay was immunoSEQ multiplex PCR, and TCRdb's table has in-frame clones only and misses some. The sample has about 380,000 clones, almost 90% seen once. The sample comprised peripheral blood. Receptor source: a man aged 18-30 years with active or convalescent COVID-19. Each CDR3 is given with its conserved first and last residue. Each record gives: clone size, V gene, J gene, D gene, CDR3 protein, CDR3 DNA. The D gene is left open where the match is weak. A row's size may be missing; if present it is once, few, many or a size class.

clone_size: .
v_call: TRBV6-5
j_call: TRBJ1-1
d_call: .
cdr3_aa: CASSYSGGAGSEAFF
cdr3_nt: TGTGCCAGCAGTTACTCTGGGGGTGCGGGATCTGAAGCTTTCTTT

clone_size: .
v_call: TRBV28
j_call: TRBJ1-2
d_call: .
cdr3_aa: CASREPGARLYGYTF
cdr3_nt: TGTGCCAGCAGGGAACCAGGGGCCAGACTCTATGGCTACACCTTC

clone_size: .
v_call: TRBV7-2
j_call: TRBJ2-3
d_call: .
cdr3_aa: CASSLLRGYTDTQYF
cdr3_nt: TGTGCCAGCAGCTTACTGCGGGGCTACACAGATACGCAGTATTTT

clone_size: .
v_call: TRBV29-1
j_call: TRBJ2-7
d_call: .
cdr3_aa: CSSRTDGHEQYF
cdr3_nt: TGCAGCTCCAGGACAGACGGGCACGAGCAGTACTTC

clone_size: .
v_call: TRBV27
j_call: TRBJ1-1
d_call: TRBD1
cdr3_aa: CASNPTGVSEAFF
cdr3_nt: TGTGCCAGCAATCCGACAGGGGTTTCTGAAGCTTTCTTT

clone_size: once
v_call: TRBV19
j_call: TRBJ2-7
d_call: .
cdr3_aa: CASRREKFSYEQYF
cdr3_nt: TGTGCCAGTAGACGGGAAAAGTTCTCCTACGAGCAGTACTTC

clone_size: .
v_call: TRBV6-2/TRBV6-3
j_call: TRBJ2-4
d_call: TRBD1
cdr3_aa: CASSPTGGWNIQYF
cdr3_nt: TGTGCCAGCAGTCCAACAGGGGGTTGGAACATTCAGTACTTC

clone_size: .
v_call: TRBV4-1
j_call: TRBJ1-2
d_call: .
cdr3_aa: CASRPLPRGSNYGYTF
cdr3_nt: TGCGCCAGCAGGCCTCTCCCAAGGGGGTCTAACTATGGCTACACCTTC

clone_size: .
v_call: TRBV6-1
j_call: TRBJ2-5
d_call: TRBD2
cdr3_aa: CASINSGAGETQYF
cdr3_nt: TGTGCCAGCATTAATAGCGGGGCGGGAGAGACCCAGTACTTC

clone_size: .
v_call: TRBV28
j_call: TRBJ1-1
d_call: .
cdr3_aa: CASSKKYRVIINTEAFF
cdr3_nt: TGTGCCAGCAGCAAAAAATACAGGGTGATCATAAACACTGAAGCTTTCTTT

clone_size: .
v_call: TRBV11-2
j_call: TRBJ1-4
d_call: TRBD1
cdr3_aa: CASSLRTGEQEKLFF
cdr3_nt: TGTGCCAGCAGCTTGCGGACAGGGGAGCAAGAAAAACTGTTTTTT

clone_size: once
v_call: TRBV9
j_call: TRBJ2-3
d_call: TRBD2
cdr3_aa: CASSVAGGRVDTQYF
cdr3_nt: TGTGCCAGCAGCGTAGCGGGGGGGCGGGTAGATACGCAGTATTTT